These 20 T cell receptor beta chains were sequenced from one sample in a study of T cells in Graves' hyperthyroidism and ophthalmopathy. Amplified TCR beta CDR3 regions derived from RNA transcripts. When the TCR CDR3 underwent first-round RT-PCR, the HTBI primer set was used. A single record per CDR3 protein comes from TCRdb applying MiXCR to the multiplex PCR reads. This sample has approximately 600,000 distinct CDR3 sequences; about a sixth occur once, and the top ten carry about 3.8%. Sample: blood. The receptors come from a woman aged 25 to 39 with Graves' hyperthyroidism.

This clonotype showed up just a few times. The J gene is TRBJ1-1, the V gene TRBV7-8; possible D gene TRBD1, 6 bases. The V end was cut by 6 bases, the J end by 1 base, with 9 bases between. CDR3 size: 13 residues. Germline CDR1 and CDR2: SGHVS and FQNEAQ. Here the CDR3 DNA reads TGTGCCAGCAGGAACAGGGAGAACACTGAAGCTTTCTTT. Encoded protein: CASRNRENTEAFF.

The rearrangement uses TRBV28 and TRBJ2-7; TRBD1 is a possible D gene (6 bases). V gave up 4 bases and J gave up 0 bases, with 19 bases separating them. The CDR3 covers 17 residues. Germline CDR1 MDHEN, CDR2 SYDVKM. This chain's CDR3 is CASSSHRDARLSYEQYF. The CDR3 bases are TGTGCCAGCAGTTCCCACAGGGACGCACGACTCTCCTACGAGCAGTACTTC.

The V call is TRBV5-4, the J call TRBJ1-2; 9 bases fit TRBD1. The junction had 6 bases not matched to a gene; V was cut back by 2 bases and J by 7 bases. This CDR3 contains 14 residues. CDR1 and CDR2 from the germline V gene are SGHNT and YYREEE (reference sequence). Here the CDR3 DNA reads TGTGCCAGCAGCTTCGGGACAGGGTCGGGTGGCTACACCTTC. As protein: CASSFGTGSGGYTF.

The chain is built from TRBV9 and TRBJ2-2; D might be TRBD1 (5 bases). Germline CDR1 and CDR2: SGDLS and YYNGEE. This CDR3 has 15 amino acids. The V end lost 4 bases, the J end lost 4 bases, and 14 bases lay between the germline ends. This CDR3 is CASSPRQGGTGELFF. The CDR3 DNA is TGTGCCAGCAGCCCACGCCAGGGCGGCACCGGGGAGCTGTTTTTT.

This clonotype was observed many times. The chain is built from TRBV30 and TRBJ2-2; D is unclear. The V end was cut by 0 bases, the J end by 5 bases, with 10 bases between. This CDR3 is built from 14 residues. CDR1 is GTSNPN and CDR2 is SVGIG in the germline V gene (reference sequence). The CDR3 DNA reads as TGTGCCTGGAGTGTTTTAAGTACGACCGGGGAGCTGTTTTTT. This codes for CAWSVLSTTGELFF.

The sample holds many counts of this clonotype. This chain links TRBV12-3 or TRBV12-4 with TRBJ2-5; D is perhaps TRBD1 (6 bases). The ends were cut back, 3 bases at V and 3 bases at J, with 8 bases in the middle. CDR3 length equals 13 residues. The CDR3 coding sequence is TGTGCCAGCAGTTTGCAGGGGAAAGAGACCCAGTACTTC. Translating gives CASSLQGKETQYF.

This clonotype was seen a few times. The chain is built from TRBV19 and TRBJ1-1, with 7 bases lining up with TRBD1. CDR1 and CDR2 from the germline V gene are LNHDA and SQIVND (reference sequence). This CDR3 region has 14 residues. Unmatched junction bases numbered 7, after V lost 8 bases and J lost 1 base. CDR3 DNA sequence: TGTGCCAGTGAACACGGGACAGCGAACACTGAAGCTTTCTTT. Protein: CASEHGTANTEAFF.

In the case of this clonotype: A much larger clone differs from this one at a single base, so this may be a read error. This sequence joins TRBV5-4 and TRBJ2-5, with D perhaps TRBD1 (7 bases). CDR3 length: 17 amino acids. V lost 7 bases to trimming and J lost 1 base, with 23 bases between them. Germline-derived CDR1 and CDR2 are SGHNT and YYREEE (reference sequence). The CDR3: CASGQGDLGTAQETQYF. CDR3 coding DNA: TGTGCCAGCGGCCAAGGGGACTTAGGGACAGCCCAAGAGACCCAGTACTTC.

The gene calls are TRBV19 and TRBJ2-5, with 7 bases that match TRBD1. Looked up from germline, CDR1 is LNHDA and CDR2 is SQIVND (reference sequence). Trimming cost V 5 bases and J 5 bases; bases outside gene matches: 5. The CDR3 consists of 13 residues. CDR3 in amino acids: CASSADRVETQYF. Written as DNA, the CDR3 is TGTGCCAGTAGTGCCGACAGGGTGGAGACCCAGTACTTC.

The V and J genes are TRBV7-3 and TRBJ2-2, with D perhaps TRBD1 or TRBD2 (6 bases each). Germline assignment: CDR1 SGHTA and CDR2 FQGTGA. The CDR3 spans 14 residues. Trimming left V 4 bases short and J 6 bases short, with 12 bases between. As DNA, the CDR3 is TGTGCCAGCAGCTACGAGAGGGGGGCCGGGGAGCTGTTTTTT. Its translation is CASSYERGAGELFF.

The CDR3 sequence is CASSARDRVSSGYTF. Written as DNA, the CDR3 is TGTGCCAGTAGTGCCCGGGACAGGGTCTCCAGTGGCTACACCTTC. The chain combines TRBV19 with TRBJ1-2; 9 nucleotides match TRBD1. The J segment lost 7 bases and the V segment lost 5 bases, leaving 11 bases of the junction unmatched. The CDR3 length is 15 residues. The germline gives CDR1 LNHDA, CDR2 SQIVND (reference sequence). Combining the CDR3 with reference TRBV19 and TRBJ1-2 gives the whole variable domain DGGITQSPKYLFRKEGQNVTLSCEQNLNHDAMYWYRQDPGQGLRLIYYSQIVNDFQKGDIAEGYSVSREKKESFPLTVTSAQKNPTAFYLCASSARDRVSSGYTFGSGTRLTVV.

The rearrangement links TRBV4-2 to TRBJ2-5, with a tentative D call TRBD1 (6 bases). The CDR3 covers 19 residues. V lost 1 base and J 4 bases, leaving 25 bases between the germline ends. Germline CDR1 is LGHNA and CDR2 is YNFKEQ. The CDR3 nucleotides are TGTGCCAGCAGCCAAGTAGTAAGGGAAATCAGGGGTGAAGGAGAGACCCAGTACTTC. As protein: CASSQVVREIRGEGETQYF.

This chain joins TRBV20-1 and TRBJ2-7; 9 bases map to TRBD2. J was trimmed by 7 bases and V by 6 bases; bases with no gene match: 10. CDR1 DFQATT and CDR2 SNEGSKA come from the germline V gene (reference sequence). The CDR3 length is 13 residues. The CDR3 nucleotides are TGCAGTGCCCCCTATAGCGGGAGTTGGGAGCAGTACTTC. Protein: CSAPYSGSWEQYF.

This clonotype was detected ten times or more. The rearrangement joins TRBV20-1 to TRBJ2-1; D not certain. CDR3 size: 13 residues. The V and J ends lost 1 base and 5 bases respectively, with 9 bases between them. Germline CDR1 reads DFQATT; CDR2 reads SNEGSKA (reference sequence). The CDR3 region has the DNA TGCAGTGCTAGAGTACGCTACCACAATGAGCAGTTCTTC. Encoded protein: CSARVRYHNEQFF.

The chain is built from TRBV20-1 and TRBJ1-2, with 7 bases identical to TRBD1. Germline assignment: CDR1 DFQATT and CDR2 SNEGSKA (reference sequence). The V and J ends lost 6 bases and 2 bases, in that order; junction bases with no gene match: 6. The CDR3 has 13 amino acids. Here the CDR3 reads CSASRQGNYGYTF. The CDR3, as DNA: TGCAGTGCGTCCCGACAGGGAAACTATGGCTACACCTTC.

This clonotype was observed at least ten times. The chain couples TRBV18 to TRBJ2-1; 10 positions agree with TRBD1. This CDR3 contains 14 residues. Trimming removed 3 bases from V and 9 bases from J; junction bases left unmatched: 5. Germline V gene data show CDR1 as KGHSH and CDR2 as LQKENI. In nucleotides, the CDR3 is TGTGCCAGCTCACCGCGACAGGGGGCTGGTGAGCAGTTCTTC. It translates to CASSPRQGAGEQFF.

About this clonotype itself: This may be a read error: a much more frequent sequence differs by one nucleotide. As the CDR3 is not closed by the conserved phenylalanine or tryptophan, this likely results from a read error. The rearrangement links TRBV6-1 to TRBJ1-2; no reliable D call. Germline CDR1 reads MNHNS; CDR2 reads SASEGT. The ends were cut back, 6 bases at V and 7 bases at J, with 6 bases in the middle. This CDR3 contains 10 residues. CDR3 nucleotide sequence: TGTGCCAGCAGCAAGGGTGGCTACACCCTC. Encoded protein: CASSKGGYTL.

At least ten counts were recorded for this clonotype. The V gene is TRBV7-8, the J gene TRBJ2-5; D unclear. The germline V and J ends were trimmed by 5 bases and 5 bases, with 12 bases remaining between them. This CDR3 is built from 13 residues. In germline, CDR1 is SGHVS, CDR2 FQNEAQ. In DNA form, the CDR3 reads TGTGCCAGCAGCCCCGTGGTCACCGAGACCCAGTACTTC. It codes for CASSPVVTETQYF.

This clonotype was observed at least ten times. The chain combines TRBV2 with TRBJ2-3; 9 nucleotides agree with TRBD2. Germline V gives CDR1 SNHLY, CDR2 FYNNEI. The CDR3 totals 14 residues. The ends lost 8 bases at V and 1 base at J; junction bases unmatched: 4. The CDR3 sequence is CASGRTSGTDTQYF. The CDR3 coding sequence is TGTGCCAGCGGTAGGACTAGCGGCACAGATACGCAGTATTTT.

This clonotype has just a few counts. The chain joins TRBV5-1 to TRBJ2-7, with no clear D. The V end lost 5 bases, the J end lost 5 bases, and 11 bases lay between the germline ends. This CDR3 is 12 amino acids long. Germline V gene data show CDR1 as SGHRS and CDR2 as YFSETQ. Written as DNA, the CDR3 is TGCGCCAGCAGTTTCAACCAGGACGAGCAGTACTTC. Translated, it gives CASSFNQDEQYF.